What follows describes a single TCR beta chain. As yet, its antigen is unknown. Treatment denoted: 15 to 20 received Ad26.COV2.S at low or high dose, single or two shots; 5 received placebo; per-sample allocation not given. Sampling was done on day 63 after the first vaccine or placebo injection. Produced via immunoSEQ multiplex PCR; TCRdb's table is partial and in-frame only. The repertoire consists of hundreds of thousands of clones, with around 89% occurring once and the leading ten covering roughly 1.5%. Between the trimmed V and J ends, which lost 5 bases and 5 bases, there was a span of 27 bases. CDR3 size: 18 residues. The germline gives CDR1 MNHEY, CDR2 SVGEGT. The entry originates in a study of Ad26.COV2.S vaccination and SARS-CoV-2 variants. Study overall: Administration of Ad26.COV2.S was intramuscular, either once or twice 56 days apart.

Study-level points and caveats: Vaccine recipients posted higher spike-specific TCR breadth than their placebo counterparts. Vaccine and placebo recipients had similar non-spike TCR breadth.

This receptor was identified in a person between 18 and 65 years old who received the Ad26.COV2.S COVID-19 vaccine or a placebo. The chain carries TRBV6-2 or TRBV6-3 and TRBJ2-5; no clear D gene. The sample was peripheral blood, taken in a trial of Ad26.COV2.S vaccine versus placebo. CDR3 loop: CASSSQPAWATAEETQYF. CDR3 bases: TGTGCCAGCAGTAGTCAACCGGCGTGGGCCACGGCAGAGGAGACCCAGTACTTC.